The clone carrying this TCR beta chain was detected many times. This sample was taken from a study of neurological immune-mediated disorders. As for the cDNA, it was generated by 5'RACE with 10-nucleotide random UMIs. One entry per CDR3 protein, called by TCRdb with MiXCR from the 5' RACE reads. This sample has approximately 66,000 distinct CDR3 sequences; nearly 3.5% occur once, and the top ten carry over 3.5%. The ends were cut back, 6 bases at V and 4 bases at J, with 15 bases in the middle. This CDR3 has 14 amino acids. The TCR comes from a man aged 35 to 55 with multiple sclerosis. The V gene is TRBV12-3 or TRBV12-4, the J gene TRBJ1-1; the D gene is possibly TRBD1 (5 bases). The sample was PBMCs. The CDR3 here is CASRVGELVTEAFF. The CDR3 DNA sequence: TGTGCCAGCAGGGTAGGGGAATTGGTCACTGAAGCTTTCTTT.